What follows describes a single T cell receptor (beta chain). The antigen is not known. Making use of molecular barcodes, quantitative 5'-RACE generated TCR beta libraries. In TCRdb, the 5' RACE reads were re-called with MiXCR into one record per CDR3 protein. The repertoire consists of roughly 670,000 distinct CDR3 sequences, with under 20% occurring once and the leading ten covering under 20%. This record belongs to a study of CD8 T cells in ankylosing spondylitis. V was pared by 10 bases and J by 0 bases, with 5 bases of the junction left unmatched. Germline CDR1 is ENHRY and CDR2 is SYGVKD. CDR3 length: 16 amino acids. Study-wide points: Blood of patients with ankylosing spondylitis appeared to be characterized by a TCR beta motif of eight or nine highly homologous variants. Past research had described some motif variants in reactive arthritis synovial fluid and blood. Matched ankylosing spondylitis synovial fluid reportedly contained a significantly enriched population of disease-linked clones.

Sequencing was done on a sample of blood, either unsorted or a sorted T cell fraction (not recorded which). The sequence derives from a male donor with ankylosing spondylitis. The chain links TRBV10-3 to TRBJ2-1; the match to TRBD2 covers 14 bases. DNA for the CDR3: TGTGCCACCAAAGGGACTAGCGGGAGCTCCTACAATGAGCAGTTCTTC. It yields the protein CATKGTSGSSYNEQFF.